This T cell receptor beta chain was captured by sequencing in a study of blood T cell repertoires in COVID-19. Germline V CDR1 and CDR2: SGHTA, FQGNSA. V was clipped by 5 bases and J by 5 bases; unmatched bases: 9. The CDR3 length is 15 residues. Measured with immunoSEQ multiplex PCR; TCRdb has only the in-frame clones, and not every one. The sample consists of over 130,000 clones, 84% of them appearing once. This clone showed up just once. Cohort allocation depended upon clinical history that participants reported. This sequence joins TRBV7-2 and TRBJ1-5; 7 nucleotides line up with TRBD1. This sequence was found in a man aged 45-65 years in a cohort exposed to, infected with or recovered from COVID-19 (not recorded which). The sequenced material came from PBMCs or T cells enriched from blood (not recorded which). CDR3: CASSTGEEVDQPQHF. The CDR3 DNA follows: TGTGCCAGCAGCACAGGGGAGGAAGTCGATCAGCCCCAGCATTTT. The full variable domain, its missing parts supplied by reference TRBV7-2 and TRBJ1-5, is GAGVSQSPSNKVTEKGKDVELRCDPISGHTALYWYRQSLGQGLEFLIYFQGNSAPDKSGLPSDRFSAERTGGSVSTLTIQRTQQEDSAVYLCASSTGEEVDQPQHFGDGTRLSIL.